Below are 20 T cell receptor beta chains sequenced from a single sample in a study of blood T cell repertoires in COVID-19. Sequencing was performed with immunoSEQ multiplex PCR; in TCRdb, only in-frame clones are kept and a portion is missing. Among about 400,000 clones listed, approximately 86% were seen once. Sequencing was done on a sample of peripheral blood. The source of these receptors is a human donor in a cohort sampled during active COVID-19.

This clone was recorded a few times. This rearrangement joins TRBV5-1 to TRBJ1-1, with D hard to call. From germline, CDR1 is SGHRS and CDR2 YFSETQ. This CDR3 is built from 15 residues. Trimming shortened V by 4 bases and J by 3 bases, and 16 bases separated the two germline ends. CDR3 bases: TGCGCCAGCAGCCCGACTCCACGGAGGCACACTGAAGCTTTCTTT. Translating it yields CASSPTPRRHTEAFF. Complete variable domain (other parts from reference TRBV5-1 and TRBJ1-1): KAGVTQTPRYLIKTRGQQVTLSCSPISGHRSVSWYQQTPGQGLQFLFEYFSETQRNKGNFPGRFSGRQFSNSRSEMNVSTLELGDSALYLCASSPTPRRHTEAFFGQGTRLTVV.

Only one count was recorded for this clone. A much larger clonotype is one base distant, so this may be a read error. The rearrangement links TRBV5-8 to TRBJ1-1; possibly TRBD1 for D (5 bases). The CDR3 sequence is 13 residues long. Germline values: CDR1 SGHTS, CDR2 YDEGEE. Trimming removed 2 bases at V and 3 bases at J, with 8 bases between. CDR3 coding DNA: TGTGCCAGCAGCTTAGACAGCGACACTGAAGCTTTCTTT. Protein: CASSLDSDTEAFF.

The V gene is TRBV7-8, the J gene TRBJ1-3, with TRBD1 matching 8 bases. The CDR3 consists of 16 residues. V dropped 6 bases and J dropped 0; count of bases not matched to a gene: 7. Germline CDR1 and CDR2: SGHVS and FQNEAQ. The CDR3 bases are TGTGCCAGCAGTCTTCGGACAGGGAACTCTGGAAACACCATATATTTT. As protein: CASSLRTGNSGNTIYF.

V gene TRBV20-1 combines with J gene TRBJ2-4, with 7 bases matching TRBD1. The CDR3 covers 16 residues. CDR1 is DFQATT and CDR2 is SNEGSKA in the germline V gene (reference sequence). The junction had 10 bases not matched to a gene; V was cut back by 3 bases and J by 2 bases. DNA of the CDR3: TGCAGTGCTAGTGAGAAGAGACAGGGCTCCAAAAACATTCAGTACTTC. Residues: CSASEKRQGSKNIQYF.

This chain joins TRBV19 and TRBJ2-1; TRBD2 matches 7 bases. With V trimmed by 4 bases and J by 6 bases, 3 bases remained unmatched. Germline V gene data show CDR1 as LNHDA and CDR2 as SQIVND (reference sequence). CDR3 length: 13 residues. The CDR3 nucleotides are TGTGCCAGTAGTACTTCTAGCGGCAATGAGCAGTTCTTC. Protein sequence: CASSTSSGNEQFF.

The rearrangement uses TRBV7-9 and TRBJ1-2, with 7 bases that match TRBD1. The trim removed 5 bases at V and 5 bases at J, leaving 11 bases unmatched. Germline loops: CDR1 SEHNR, CDR2 FQNEAQ (reference sequence). CDR3 size: 15 residues. CDR3 in amino acids: CASSRDGTATYGYTF. In nucleotides, the CDR3 is TGTGCCAGCAGCCGAGACGGGACAGCCACTTATGGCTACACCTTC.

V is TRBV6-5 and J is TRBJ2-7, with a possible D match to TRBD1 (5 bases). The CDR3 totals 14 residues. Trimming pared 5 bases from V and 2 bases from J, leaving 13 bases between. Germline CDR1 reads MNHEY; CDR2 reads SVGAGI. CDR3 nucleotides: TGTGCCAGCAGTCGAGACAGTTTTCCCTACGAGCAGTACTTC. Amino acids: CASSRDSFPYEQYF.

The CDR3 sequence is CASSLWATVGGELFF. CDR3 DNA sequence: TGTGCCAGCAGCCTGTGGGCGACGGTCGGCGGGGAGCTGTTTTTT. This chain links TRBV27 with TRBJ2-2; no clear D. The CDR3 consists of 15 residues. V shed 6 bases and J shed 7 bases, with 18 bases lying between them. Germline V CDR1 and CDR2: MNHEY, SMNVEV (reference sequence).

The genes are TRBV18 and TRBJ1-2, with D possibly TRBD1 on 5 matching bases. This CDR3 contains 16 residues. The germline V gene encodes CDR1 KGHSH and CDR2 LQKENI. Trimming pared 2 bases from V and 4 bases from J, leaving 17 bases between. DNA for the CDR3: TGTGCCAGCTCACCAAGCCAGGGACGGGGGAGCTATGGCTACACCTTC. Translating it yields CASSPSQGRGSYGYTF. Full variable domain (rest looked up from reference TRBV18 and TRBJ1-2): NAGVMQNPRHLVRRRGQEARLRCSPMKGHSHVYWYRQLPEEGLKFMVYLQKENIIDESGMPKERFSAEFPKEGPSILRIQQVVRGDSAAYFCASSPSQGRGSYGYTFGSGTRLTVV.

The sample holds one count of this clone. The rearrangement uses TRBV19 and TRBJ1-4, with 9 bases identical to TRBD1. The CDR3 covers 14 residues. The junction had 6 bases not matched to a gene; V was cut back by 7 bases and J by 6 bases. Germline V CDR1 and CDR2: LNHDA, SQIVND (reference sequence). Written as DNA, the CDR3 is TGTGCCAGTACTAAGGACAGGGGTTATGAAAAACTGTTTTTT. Its translation is CASTKDRGYEKLFF.

The chain uses TRBV2 and TRBJ1-2, with a weak D call TRBD1 (6 bases). Trimming shortened V by 1 base and J by 12 bases, and 15 bases separated the two germline ends. Per germline, CDR1 SNHLY and CDR2 FYNNEI. This CDR3 spans 13 amino acids. CDR3 sequence: CASSEVGGARDTF. CDR3 DNA sequence: TGTGCCAGCAGTGAAGTAGGGGGGGCGCGGGACACCTTC.

The rearrangement uses TRBV6-5 and TRBJ2-2, with 7 bases identical to TRBD2. The germline CDR1 and CDR2 sequences are MNHEY and SVGAGI. V gave up 2 bases and J gave up 3 bases; unmatched junction bases: 6. The CDR3 spans 16 residues. The CDR3 region has the DNA TGTGCCAGCAGTTACGGCGCGGGAGATGACACCGGGGAGCTGTTTTTT. Translated: CASSYGAGDDTGELFF.

The gene calls are TRBV13 and TRBJ2-7, with a tentative D call TRBD1 (6 bases). The CDR3 has 17 amino acids. CDR1 is PRHDT and CDR2 is FYEKMQ in the germline V gene (reference sequence). V lost 1 base to trimming and J lost 1 base, with 17 bases between them. CDR3 loop: CASSLVRFRGRSYEQYF. The CDR3 nucleotides are TGTGCCAGCAGCTTAGTTCGTTTCAGGGGTCGTTCCTACGAGCAGTACTTC.

V gene TRBV25-1 combines with J gene TRBJ1-1; D not certain. The V gene lost 2 bases and the J gene lost 4 bases, with 17 bases spanning the gap. There are 16 residues in the CDR3. Per the germline V gene, CDR1 is MGHDK and CDR2 is SYGVNS. The CDR3 is CASSERRRRNGTEAFF. CDR3 nucleotides: TGTGCCAGCAGTGAAAGGCGGCGCCGGAATGGCACTGAAGCTTTCTTT.

This chain joins TRBV15 and TRBJ2-3; 12 positions agree with TRBD2. This CDR3 has 15 amino acids. The ends lost 0 bases at V and 10 bases at J; junction bases unmatched: 5. Germline assignment: CDR1 LNHNV and CDR2 YYDKDF (reference sequence). DNA for the CDR3: TGTGCCACCAGCAGAGATCTAGCGGGAGGGCCGGCGCAGTATTTT. This sequence encodes CATSRDLAGGPAQYF.

This clone was seen only a few times. The chain uses TRBV5-4 and TRBJ2-5; 10 positions match TRBD2. CDR1 and CDR2 (germline): SGHNT, YYREEE (reference sequence). CDR3 size: 16 residues. Trimming cost V 4 bases and J 5 bases; bases outside gene matches: 11. CDR3 sequence (DNA): TGTGCCAGCAGCCGGGCGAGCGGGGGGGCCTGGGAGACCCAGTACTTC. Translation: CASSRASGGAWETQYF.

The chain has TRBV3-1 (or the pseudogene TRBV3-2) and TRBJ2-5, with D possibly being TRBD1 (5 bases). Germline assignment: CDR1 LGHDT and CDR2 YNNKEL (reference sequence). Trimming took 3 bases from V and 2 from J, leaving 13 bases between them. The CDR3 has 15 residues. Written as DNA, the CDR3 is TGTGCCAGCAGCCACCTGACAGCGCATCAAGAGACCCAGTACTTC. This codes for CASSHLTAHQETQYF.

The chain links TRBV11-1 to TRBJ2-5; no firm D call. V was cut by 1 base and J by 0 bases, with 12 bases left in between. Germline loops: CDR1 SGHAT, CDR2 FQDESV (reference sequence). The CDR3 consists of 16 residues. The CDR3 sequence is CASSLGTWANQETQYF. DNA for the CDR3: TGTGCCAGCAGCTTAGGAACTTGGGCTAACCAAGAGACCCAGTACTTC.

The V call is TRBV11-2, the J call TRBJ1-5; no clear D. Germline-derived CDR1 and CDR2 are SGHAT and FQNNGV. V lost 4 bases, J lost 4 bases, and 5 bases lay in between. This CDR3 region has 12 residues. CDR3 bases: TGTGCCAGCAGCTCCCAAAATCAGCCCCAGCATTTT. This gives the protein CASSSQNQPQHF.

The chain couples TRBV19 to TRBJ1-1, with D uncertain. Germline V gene data show CDR1 as LNHDA and CDR2 as SQIVND (reference sequence). The CDR3 has 13 residues. V was cut by 3 bases and J by 5 bases, with 10 bases left in between. The CDR3 nucleotides read TGTGCCAGTAGTATTCCCCCGGGAACTGAAGCTTTCTTT. Translation: CASSIPPGTEAFF.